This T cell receptor (beta chain) was found in a study of blood T cell repertoires in COVID-19. As for the study in general: Both acute and convalescent COVID-19 samples were obtained from the United States, Italy and Spain. Nucleic acid was either cDNA or gDNA, and it came from T cells, B-cell-depleted T cells, or PBMCs.

The CDR3 consists of 15 residues. The V gene's germline CDR1 is SGHRS and CDR2 YFSETQ. V trimming: 4 bases; J trimming: 5 bases; junction bases outside the gene matches: 9. Clones were read by immunoSEQ multiplex PCR, and TCRdb kept only the in-frame ones, dropping some. Of around 240,000 clones listed, approximately 80% are singletons. The gene calls are TRBV5-1 and TRBJ2-5; 9 bases line up with TRBD2. Material: peripheral blood. The receptor comes from a woman in her forties or fifties with acute or convalescent COVID-19. The CDR3 nucleotides are TGCGCCAGCAGCCTAAATAGCGGGAGAGATGAGACCCAGTACTTC. Translation: CASSLNSGRDETQYF.